These 18 T cell receptor beta chains were all obtained from the same sample, sequenced in a study of technical replicates of blood from a few donors. Sequencing was performed with immunoSEQ multiplex PCR; in TCRdb, only in-frame clones are kept and a portion is missing. The sample contains about 80,000 clones, about 98% of which appear only once. The source material was T cells isolated from PBMCs. These receptors came from a human donor in good health.

The chain uses TRBV2 and TRBJ1-1; 8 bases are shared with TRBD1. This CDR3 is 13 amino acids long. The V gene's germline CDR1 is SNHLY and CDR2 FYNNEI. V was pared by 6 bases and J by 7 bases, with 7 bases of the junction left unmatched. The CDR3 spells CASRGDRGDEAFF. The CDR3 DNA reads TGTGCCAGCAGGGGCGACAGGGGAGATGAAGCTTTCTTT. The variable domain in full, with the rest retrieved from reference TRBV2 and TRBJ1-1, is EPEVTQTPSHQVTQMGQEVILRCVPISNHLYFYWYRQILGQKVEFLVSFYNNEISEKSEIFDDQFSVERPDGSNFTLKIRSTKLEDSAMYFCASRGDRGDEAFFGQGTRLTVV.

This clone has just one count. V and J are TRBV7-2 and TRBJ1-2; D uncertain. Germline V gene sequence: CDR1 SGHTA, CDR2 FQGNSA. V lost 5 bases and J lost 6, with 16 bases in between. The CDR3 is 14 amino acids. The CDR3 sequence: CASSRPPLRDGYTF. The CDR3 DNA reads TGTGCCAGCAGCCGTCCCCCCCTTCGGGATGGCTACACCTTC.

This chain joins TRBV6-5 and TRBJ2-7; weak D call: TRBD2 (6 bases). The CDR3 has 14 residues. The V gene lost 2 bases and the J gene lost 2 bases, with 10 bases spanning the gap. The germline CDR1 and CDR2 sequences are MNHEY and SVGAGI. DNA of the CDR3: TGTGCCAGCAGTTACGATAGCGGACCCTACGAGCAGTACTTC. This gives the protein CASSYDSGPYEQYF.

This chain links TRBV18 with TRBJ2-1; TRBD2 matches at 8 bases. The germline V gene has CDR1 KGHSH and CDR2 LQKENI. The CDR3 sequence is 15 residues long. V shed 3 bases and J 6 bases; nucleotides not matched to a gene: 7. DNA for the CDR3: TGTGCCAGCTCACCTCCCGGGACTAGTTTCAATGAGCAGTTCTTC. Protein product: CASSPPGTSFNEQFF.

The chain couples TRBV7-6 to TRBJ2-3, with TRBD1 matching over 8 bases. CDR1 SGHVS and CDR2 FNYEAQ come from the germline V gene. V lost 3 bases, J lost 0 bases, and 2 bases stayed unmatched. The CDR3 covers 15 residues. The CDR3 region is CASSLGQVSTDTQYF. In DNA form, the CDR3 reads TGTGCCAGCAGCTTGGGACAGGTTAGCACAGATACGCAGTATTTT.

CDR3: CASSPRTGDRFNEKLFF. The CDR3 DNA sequence: TGCGCCAGCAGCCCGAGGACAGGGGATCGTTTTAATGAAAAACTGTTTTTT. V usage is TRBV4-1 and J usage is TRBJ1-4; 9 nucleotides line up with TRBD1. V gave up 4 bases and J gave up 4 bases; unmatched junction bases: 10. CDR3 length equals 17 residues. CDR1 is MGHRA, CDR2 YSYEKL, per germline.

The chain is built from TRBV4-1 and TRBJ2-1, with 7 bases identical to TRBD2. J lost 9 bases, V lost 4 bases, and 12 bases had no gene match. The CDR3 loop spans 15 amino acids. Germline V CDR1 and CDR2: MGHRA, YSYEKL. The CDR3 reads CASSRRTRFSGEQFF. Written as DNA, the CDR3 is TGCGCCAGCAGCCGTAGGACTAGATTTTCGGGTGAGCAGTTCTTC.

The V gene is TRBV9, the J gene TRBJ2-5, with 9 nucleotides matching TRBD2. CDR1 and CDR2 (germline): SGDLS, YYNGEE. The CDR3 spans 15 residues. The J segment lost 2 bases and the V segment lost 6 bases, leaving 8 bases of the junction unmatched. CDR3 in DNA: TGTGCCAGCAACCTTAGCGGGGGCCAACAAGAGACCCAGTACTTC. This gives the protein CASNLSGGQQETQYF.

This clone appeared a single time. This chain joins TRBV5-6 and TRBJ2-7, with D possibly matching TRBD2 (5 bases). This CDR3 is 16 amino acids long. Trimming left V 0 bases short and J 4 bases short, with 17 bases between. The germline CDR1 and CDR2 sequences are SGHDT and YYEEEE. This chain's CDR3 is CASSLGQGLELYEQYF. The CDR3, as DNA: TGTGCCAGCAGCTTGGGGCAAGGACTTGAATTGTACGAGCAGTACTTC. Full variable domain (remainder filled in from reference TRBV5-6 and TRBJ2-7): DAGVTQSPTHLIKTRGQQVTLRCSPKSGHDTVSWYQQALGQGPQFIFQYYEEEERQRGNFPDRFSGHQFPNYSSELNVNALLLGDSALYLCASSLGQGLELYEQYFGPGTRLTVT.

The genes are TRBV10-3 and TRBJ1-5; a possible D gene is TRBD1 (5 bases). V was trimmed by 0 bases and J by 9 bases, leaving 15 bases between them. Germline-derived CDR1 and CDR2 are ENHRY and SYGVKD. The CDR3 spans 15 residues. In DNA form, the CDR3 reads TGTGCCATCAGTGAGTCGACTCTCATGGGGCGGCCCCAGCATTTT. Its translation is CAISESTLMGRPQHF.

The V call is TRBV19, the J call TRBJ1-1, with 11 bases identical to TRBD1. The CDR3 extends over 17 amino acids. V was pared by 9 bases and J by 2 bases, with 14 bases of the junction left unmatched. The germline gives CDR1 LNHDA, CDR2 SQIVND (reference sequence). CDR3 loop: CASGTFPGQGVNTEAFF. CDR3 nucleotides: TGTGCCAGCGGAACGTTCCCGGGACAGGGGGTAAACACTGAAGCTTTCTTT. Looking up the rest from reference TRBV19 and TRBJ1-1 gives the full variable domain: DGGITQSPKYLFRKEGQNVTLSCEQNLNHDAMYWYRQDPGQGLRLIYYSQIVNDFQKGDIAEGYSVSREKKESFPLTVTSAQKNPTAFYLCASGTFPGQGVNTEAFFGQGTRLTVV.

Concerning this clone itself: One end of the junction is discordant with germline, which a read error may explain. Additional DNA sequences in this sample encode the identical CDR3. This sequence joins TRBV10-3 and TRBJ2-5; 11 bases agree with TRBD2. The CDR3 runs 16 residues. CDR1 ENHRY and CDR2 SYGVKD come from the germline V gene. The CDR3 DNA reads TGTGCCATCAGTGAGTCTCCCCTAGCGGGAGGAAAGACTCAGTACTTC. Its protein product is CAISESPLAGGKTQYF.

This clone has just one count. J is TRBJ1-2 and V is TRBV6-6, with 8 bases that match TRBD1. V shed 5 bases and J 4 bases; nucleotides not matched to a gene: 6. The germline gives CDR1 MNHNY, CDR2 SVGAGI (reference sequence). The CDR3 spans 14 residues. The CDR3 protein is CASSGQGQVYGYTF. CDR3 bases: TGTGCCAGCAGTGGCCAGGGACAGGTCTATGGCTACACCTTC.

The chain couples TRBV10-2 to TRBJ2-1; tentatively, D is TRBD2 (6 bases). There are 14 residues in the CDR3. V was cut by 6 bases and J by 12 bases, with 21 bases left in between. CDR1 is WSHSY and CDR2 is SAAADI in the germline V gene. This chain's CDR3 is CASREGLVVPMQFF. The CDR3 bases are TGCGCCAGCAGGGAGGGCCTAGTCGTCCCCATGCAGTTCTTC.

This chain connects TRBV10-3 to TRBJ2-3, with 8 bases that match TRBD2. This CDR3 has 17 residues. The J segment lost 2 bases and the V segment lost 2 bases, leaving 9 bases of the junction unmatched. The germline gives CDR1 ENHRY, CDR2 SYGVKD. CDR3 residues: CAISEGGGSPLTDTQYF. CDR3 in DNA: TGTGCCATCAGTGAGGGCGGGGGGTCCCCCCTCACAGATACGCAGTATTTT.

The gene calls are TRBV9 and TRBJ2-7, with 7 bases that match TRBD1. This CDR3 comprises 16 residues. The trim removed 4 bases at V and 0 bases at J, leaving 10 bases unmatched. Per germline, CDR1 SGDLS and CDR2 YYNGEE. In DNA, the CDR3 is TGTGCCAGCAGCCCCCATTACCGGGACAGCTCCTACGAGCAGTACTTC. It codes for CASSPHYRDSSYEQYF.

This chain connects TRBV6-5 to TRBJ1-4; TRBD1 aligns across 9 bases. Per germline, CDR1 MNHEY and CDR2 SVGAGI. The CDR3 extends over 16 amino acids. V dropped 0 bases and J dropped 5; count of bases not matched to a gene: 4. The CDR3: CASSYSPGQGNEKLFF. CDR3 nucleotides: TGTGCCAGCAGTTACTCACCGGGACAGGGAAATGAAAAACTGTTTTTT.

The chain carries TRBV5-4 and TRBJ2-4; 7 bases are a match to TRBD2. From germline, CDR1 is SGHNT and CDR2 YYREEE (reference sequence). CDR3 length: 17 residues. With V trimmed by 4 bases and J by 5 bases, 15 bases remained unmatched. The CDR3 nucleotides are TGTGCCAGCAGCCCCGGCGGGGCGGGAGTTGAGGAAAACATTCAGTACTTC. Translated, it gives CASSPGGAGVEENIQYF. Filled out from reference TRBV5-4 and TRBJ2-4, the complete variable domain reads ETGVTQSPTHLIKTRGQQVTLRCSSQSGHNTVSWYQQALGQGPQFIFQYYREEENGRGNFPPRFSGLQFPNYSSELNVNALELDDSALYLCASSPGGAGVEENIQYFGAGTRLSVL.